The clone carrying this TCR beta chain has more than one count but fewer than ten. The entry originates in a study of cytomegalovirus exposure and HLA in healthy donors. Germline V CDR1 and CDR2: LGHNA, YNFKEQ. After removal of 2 bases from V and 7 bases from J, the junction contained 6 bases not matched to a gene. CDR3 length: 16 amino acids. TCRdb's copy holds only in-frame clones and misses some; the assay was immunoSEQ multiplex PCR. The sample includes about 400,000 clones, around 86% of them seen just once. Sequenced material: PBMCs. The chain has TRBV4-2 and TRBJ2-7; 15 bases are a match to TRBD2. The receptor comes from a woman in her late teens or twenties in good health and CMV-seronegative. The CDR3 DNA sequence: TGTGCCAGCAGCCAATCCGCGGGACTAGCGGGAGGTGAGCAGTACTTC. Protein sequence: CASSQSAGLAGGEQYF.